This T cell receptor (beta chain) is drawn from a study of blood T cell repertoires in COVID-19 (dated by TCRdb to 2018 to 2021). About the full investigation: The collaborator samples originated in the United States, Italy and Spain and spanned the acute and convalescent phases of COVID-19. The dataset comprised deeply sampled blood TCRbeta repertoires from subjects exposed to, actively infected with, or recovered from COVID-19. The samples were drawn from the first 160 participants of the ongoing ImmuneRACE study and from 1,254 subjects provided by 6 global collaborators. The material from the prospective study consisted of cDNA or gDNA derived from T cells, B-cell-depleted T cells, or PBMCs. Where available, HLA class I and class II types were taken from metadata supplied by the sample provider and were not determined by assay-based typing. The repertoires were made available in a free public database intended to serve as a resource for research on the immune response to SARS-CoV-2. A de-identified subject ID, COVID-19 status, age in years and sex were almost always included in the sample metadata.

A second Seattle source provided samples from volunteer blood donors who had recovered from COVID-19. The collaborating institutions used their own protocols to collect whole blood in K2EDTA tubes. For TCRbeta analysis, collaborator samples were shipped as frozen whole blood, as isolated PBMCs, or as DNA extracted from either sample type. TCRbeta CDR3 regions were amplified from genomic DNA by means of the immunoSEQ Assay, a bias-controlled multiplex PCR. The original methods were these. The number of nucleated cells in each sample was estimated from the amplification of reference gene primers within the assay. Sequence reads were collapsed and filtered to measure the absolute abundance of every unique TCRbeta CDR3 rearrangement. Productive Simpson clonality was computed per sample as the square root of Simpson's diversity index over productive rearrangements. Entries here come from immuneACCESS through TCRdb and include only in-frame sequences with V and J called. Some clones fail to appear in such tables; in the studies checked, an unresolved V gene covers under half of the shortfall, and the cause of the remainder is unknown. From that table come the V and J calls and clone size; the DNA was used to work out D and trimming. This sample is represented by 190,000 or so clones; approximately 90% of them were singletons. The top ten hold over 0.7% of the sample.

Overall study outcomes, separate from this receptor: How much clinical and demographic metadata was included differed by source and by participant, and the metadata was provided uncurated.

In regard to this clone: Its specific antigen is unknown. Base qualities were left out, and no much larger clone turns up one base away.

The sample taken for sequencing was peripheral blood. The TCR comes from a woman aged 18-30 years who had recovered from COVID-19.

The nucleotides are TGTGCCAGCAGTTCATGGACTAGCACAGATACGCAGTATTTT. Translated, this is CASSSWTSTDTQYF. Recombination joined TRBV27 with TRBJ2-3, with a tentative D gene TRBD2 over 5 matching bases. CDR1 MNHEY and CDR2 SMNVEV are derived from the germline V gene (reference sequence). Trimming costs V 4 bases and J 0 bases, and their ends lie 8 bases apart. The CDR3, cysteine through phenylalanine, is 14 amino acids long. This entry keeps only the CDR3 DNA: 42 bases, framed from base 1.